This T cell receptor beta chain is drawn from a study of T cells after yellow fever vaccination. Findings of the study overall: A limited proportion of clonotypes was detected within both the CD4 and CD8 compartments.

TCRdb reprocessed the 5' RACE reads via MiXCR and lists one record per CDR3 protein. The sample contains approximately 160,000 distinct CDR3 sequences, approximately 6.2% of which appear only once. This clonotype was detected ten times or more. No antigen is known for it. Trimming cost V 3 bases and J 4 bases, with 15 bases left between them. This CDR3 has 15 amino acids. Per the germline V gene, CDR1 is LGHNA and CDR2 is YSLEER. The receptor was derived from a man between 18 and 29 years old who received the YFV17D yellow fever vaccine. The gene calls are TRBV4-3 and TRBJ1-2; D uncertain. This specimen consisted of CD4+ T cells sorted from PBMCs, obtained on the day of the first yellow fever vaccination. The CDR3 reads CASSQSGEWGYGYTF. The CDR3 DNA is TGCGCCAGCAGCCAGTCCGGGGAGTGGGGCTATGGCTACACCTTC.